These 30 T cell receptor beta chains were sequenced from one sample in a study of cytomegalovirus exposure and HLA in healthy donors. Use of 60 Vbeta and 13 Jbeta primers characterized the PCR. The method was immunoSEQ multiplex PCR; TCRdb's version includes in-frame clones alone and lacks a portion of them. The sample holds some 180,000 clones, 84% seen once. The specimen was PBMCs. These receptor sequences come from a girl aged 2-10 years in good health and CMV-seropositive.

This chain links TRBV11-3 with TRBJ2-7, with TRBD2 matching over 11 bases. CDR3 size: 15 residues. After removal of 5 bases from V and 2 bases from J, the junction contained 5 bases not matched to a gene. Germline V gene data show CDR1 as SGHNT and CDR2 as YENEEA. CDR3 sequence (DNA): TGTGCCAGCAGCGAGACTAGCGGGACCGCCTACGAGCAGTACTTC. It is translated as CASSETSGTAYEQYF.

The J gene is TRBJ2-1, the V gene TRBV2; 10 nucleotides agree with TRBD2. After removal of 7 bases from V and 0 bases from J, the junction contained 3 bases not matched to a gene. CDR3 length: 15 amino acids. Germline CDR1 and CDR2: SNHLY and FYNNEI. The CDR3 is CASTSGGASYNEQFF. For the CDR3, the DNA is TGTGCCAGCACCAGCGGGGGGGCCTCCTACAATGAGCAGTTCTTC.

The J gene is TRBJ1-2, the V gene TRBV19, with 8 nucleotides matching TRBD1. Germline CDR1 LNHDA, CDR2 SQIVND (reference sequence). The V gene end was trimmed by 5 bases and the J gene end by 6 bases; junction bases not matched to a gene: 8. This CDR3 comprises 14 residues. This CDR3 is CASSSGQGLHGYTF. The CDR3 DNA reads TGTGCCAGTAGTTCTGGACAGGGTTTGCATGGCTACACCTTC. The complete variable domain, with remaining parts taken from reference TRBV19 and TRBJ1-2, reads DGGITQSPKYLFRKEGQNVTLSCEQNLNHDAMYWYRQDPGQGLRLIYYSQIVNDFQKGDIAEGYSVSREKKESFPLTVTSAQKNPTAFYLCASSSGQGLHGYTFGSGTRLTVV.

The genes are TRBV6-6 and TRBJ2-1; 7 nucleotides line up with TRBD1. With 2 bases clipped from V and 5 bases from J, the junction kept 6 bases outside the gene matches. The CDR3 length is 15 residues. Germline values: CDR1 MNHNY, CDR2 SVGAGI (reference sequence). The CDR3 is CASSYGKGADNEQFF. The CDR3 DNA sequence: TGTGCCAGCAGTTACGGGAAGGGGGCTGACAATGAGCAGTTCTTC.

The chain employs TRBV30 and TRBJ2-3; D might be TRBD2 (6 bases). V was clipped by 3 bases and J by 2 bases, with 9 bases between them. This CDR3 comprises 13 residues. Germline values: CDR1 GTSNPN, CDR2 SVGIG (reference sequence). The CDR3, as DNA: TGTGCCTGGAGCAGGGAGGACACAGATACGCAGTATTTT. Translation gives CAWSREDTDTQYF.

The chain carries TRBV5-1 and TRBJ1-1; D possibly corresponds to TRBD1 (6 bases). The germline CDR1 and CDR2 sequences are SGHRS and YFSETQ. The CDR3 extends over 14 amino acids. The V and J ends lost 2 bases and 5 bases respectively, with 13 bases between them. The CDR3 sequence is CASSFLGAGTEAFF. The CDR3 DNA follows: TGCGCCAGCAGCTTTCTGGGGGCCGGGACTGAAGCTTTCTTT.

This clone was detected only once. The chain uses TRBV6-1 and TRBJ2-7; a weak D match, TRBD1 (6 bases). Between the trimmed V and J ends, which lost 3 bases and 0 bases, there was a span of 12 bases. Per the germline V gene, CDR1 is MNHNS and CDR2 is SASEGT. CDR3 length equals 15 residues. The CDR3 DNA is TGTGCCAGCAGTGAGGGGGCGGGCCGCTCCTACGAGCAGTACTTC. Residues: CASSEGAGRSYEQYF.

V is TRBV12-5 and J is TRBJ1-4; 7 nucleotides align to TRBD1. The J segment lost 8 bases and the V segment lost 6 bases, leaving 9 bases of the junction unmatched. Per the germline V gene, CDR1 is LGHNT and CDR2 is FRNRAP. This CDR3 spans 14 amino acids. CDR3 amino acids: CASGLGTVGEKLFF. The DNA of the CDR3 is TGTGCTAGTGGGTTAGGGACAGTTGGGGAAAAACTGTTTTTT.

For this clone: At one end, the junction sequence differs from germline, possibly due to a read error. The rearrangement uses TRBV15 and TRBJ2-7; a possible D gene is TRBD1 (7 bases). This CDR3 spans 15 amino acids. Germline CDR1 LNHNV, CDR2 YYDKDF (reference sequence). For the CDR3, the DNA is TGTGCCACCGAGGAGGGAATGACAGGGTCTGACGAGCAGTGCTTC. The encoded protein is CATEEGMTGSDEQCF.

Concerning this clone itself: This likely comes from a read error, as the CDR3 has no conserved phenylalanine or tryptophan at its end. The V call is TRBV28, the J call TRBJ1-5; D is ambiguous. Germline V gene lookup returns CDR1 MDHEN and CDR2 SYDVKM. This CDR3 spans 14 amino acids. The ends were cut back, 5 bases at V and 7 bases at J, with 15 bases in the middle. This chain's CDR3 is CASSERRGLQPQHS. The CDR3 DNA sequence: TGTGCCAGCAGTGAGCGGCGAGGGTTACAGCCCCAGCATTCT.

The rearrangement joins TRBV14 to TRBJ2-6; the match to TRBD1 covers 9 bases. Germline CDR1 SGHDN, CDR2 FVKESK. J gave up 2 bases and V 3 bases, and 17 bases lay outside the gene matches. The CDR3 is made up of 21 amino acids. This CDR3 reads CASSQLMVIRQGGTGANVLTF. CDR3 bases: TGTGCCAGCAGCCAGCTGATGGTGATTAGACAGGGGGGTACTGGGGCCAACGTCCTGACTTTC.

This chain uses TRBV7-2 with TRBJ2-2, with D uncertain. This CDR3 contains 13 residues. Trimming removed 4 bases from V and 7 bases from J, with 10 bases in between. Germline loops: CDR1 SGHTA, CDR2 FQGNSA. The CDR3 region is CASSSSLGGELFF. CDR3 DNA sequence: TGTGCCAGCAGCTCATCGCTCGGCGGGGAGCTGTTTTTT.

The chain is built from TRBV29-1 and TRBJ2-3; 9 nucleotides match TRBD1. The junction had 8 bases not matched to a gene; V was cut back by 6 bases and J by 4 bases. Per the germline V gene, CDR1 is SQVTM and CDR2 is ANQGSEA. The CDR3 sequence is 14 residues long. The chain's CDR3 is CSVTGGDSADTQYF. DNA for the CDR3: TGCAGCGTGACAGGGGGAGACAGTGCAGATACGCAGTATTTT.

V gene TRBV6-1 combines with J gene TRBJ1-5; D is ambiguous. Trimming left V 7 bases short and J 5 bases short, with 12 bases between. Germline CDR1 and CDR2: MNHNS and SASEGT. The CDR3 is 13 amino acids. CDR3 DNA: TGTGCCAGCAAGTTTGAGGGCTATCAGCCCCAGCATTTT. It translates to CASKFEGYQPQHF.

This chain connects TRBV27 to TRBJ2-7; weak D call: TRBD1 (5 bases). Trimming shortened V by 2 bases and J by 2 bases, and 7 bases separated the two germline ends. Per germline, CDR1 MNHEY and CDR2 SMNVEV (reference sequence). This CDR3 is built from 13 residues. The CDR3 here is CASSLDSTYEQYF. DNA for the CDR3: TGTGCCAGCAGTTTAGACAGTACCTACGAGCAGTACTTC.

Comment on this clone: At the DNA level, this CDR3 is encoded by other sequences in the same sample as well. The CDR3 DNA sequence: TGCGCCAGCAGCACGACAGGCCAGCAAATAAGGCACGAGCAGTACTTC. Protein sequence: CASSTTGQQIRHEQYF. The chain uses TRBV5-1 and TRBJ2-7; tentatively, D is TRBD1 (6 bases). This CDR3 contains 16 residues. Deletions cut 4 bases from V and 5 bases from J, with 22 bases between. Looked up from germline, CDR1 is SGHRS and CDR2 is YFSETQ. The whole variable domain, remainder taken from reference TRBV5-1 and TRBJ2-7, is KAGVTQTPRYLIKTRGQQVTLSCSPISGHRSVSWYQQTPGQGLQFLFEYFSETQRNKGNFPGRFSGRQFSNSRSEMNVSTLELGDSALYLCASSTTGQQIRHEQYFGPGTRLTVT.

The chain recombines TRBV19 with TRBJ1-5, with TRBD1 matching 9 bases. The CDR3 consists of 17 residues. V gave up 7 bases and J gave up 5 bases; unmatched junction bases: 15. Germline CDR1 is LNHDA and CDR2 is SQIVND (reference sequence). CDR3 residues: CASKTGGIPLGDQPQHF. The CDR3 bases are TGTGCCAGTAAGACAGGGGGAATCCCCCTTGGGGATCAGCCCCAGCATTTT.

The gene calls are TRBV7-9 and TRBJ2-3; 9 bases agree with TRBD2. The CDR3 covers 18 residues. Germline CDR1 SEHNR, CDR2 FQNEAQ (reference sequence). Unmatched junction bases numbered 13, after V lost 2 bases and J lost 4 bases. For the CDR3, the DNA is TGTGCCAGCAGCTTATGGGGACACCTCGCGGGAGGGTCAGATACGCAGTATTTT. Its translation is CASSLWGHLAGGSDTQYF.

This clone has a handful of counts. The junction departs from the called germline gene at one end, perhaps through a read error. The rearrangement uses TRBV7-7 and TRBJ2-1, with D perhaps TRBD2 (6 bases). CDR1 and CDR2 (germline): SSHAT, FNYEAQ (reference sequence). The CDR3 is made up of 14 amino acids. CDR3 sequence: CASINSGIKDEQFF. CDR3 coding DNA: TGTGCTAGCATCAATAGCGGAATCAAGGATGAGCAGTTCTTC.

The count of this clone is one. The chain employs TRBV5-1 and TRBJ1-2, with D possibly matching TRBD1 (5 bases). CDR3 length: 14 residues. The germline V gene has CDR1 SGHRS and CDR2 YFSETQ. Trimming took 4 bases from V and 2 from J, leaving 12 bases between them. The CDR3, as DNA: TGCGCCAGCAGCGTGCAGGGCAACAACTATGGCTACACCTTC. Its protein is CASSVQGNNYGYTF.

V gene TRBV27 combines with J gene TRBJ2-1; 16 nucleotides align to TRBD2. Germline-derived CDR1 and CDR2 are MNHEY and SMNVEV (reference sequence). Germline trimming cut 7 bases from V and 0 bases from J; bases unmatched to any gene: 3. This CDR3 comprises 17 residues. The CDR3 sequence: CASKGLAGGSSYNEQFF. The CDR3 DNA reads TGTGCCAGCAAGGGACTAGCGGGAGGGAGCTCCTACAATGAGCAGTTCTTC.

V gene TRBV14 combines with J gene TRBJ1-2; the D gene is possibly TRBD1 (5 bases). Germline lookup yields CDR1 SGHDN and CDR2 FVKESK. V lost 2 bases and J lost 2, with 9 bases in between. This CDR3 is built from 14 residues. CDR3 sequence reads: CASSQPGLNYGYTF. The CDR3 bases are TGTGCCAGCAGCCAACCAGGGTTGAACTATGGCTACACCTTC.

This sequence joins TRBV20-1 and TRBJ1-1; 7 nucleotides agree with TRBD1. This CDR3 has 10 residues. CDR1 and CDR2 (germline): DFQATT, SNEGSKA (reference sequence). V was pared by 2 bases and J by 10 bases, with 1 base of the junction left unmatched. CDR3 bases: TGCAGTGCTAGACAGGGGGTAGCTTTCTTT. Residues: CSARQGVAFF.

This CDR3 reads CASSEYKEGWLNSPLHF. The CDR3 DNA follows: TGTGCCAGCAGTGAATATAAAGAGGGTTGGCTCAATTCACCCCTCCACTTT. The chain uses TRBV25-1 and TRBJ1-6, with D uncertain. This CDR3 has 17 amino acids. Germline-derived CDR1 and CDR2 are MGHDK and SYGVNS. Trimming stripped 0 bases from V and 7 bases from J, with 16 bases between.

J is TRBJ2-7 and V is TRBV30; TRBD2 matches at 8 bases. Germline trimming cut 4 bases from V and 0 bases from J; bases unmatched to any gene: 2. CDR3 size: 13 residues. Germline V CDR1 and CDR2: GTSNPN, SVGIG (reference sequence). The CDR3 loop is CAWTGGPSYEQYF. The CDR3 region has the DNA TGTGCCTGGACGGGGGGGCCCTCCTACGAGCAGTACTTC.

The chain carries TRBV4-2 and TRBJ2-2; tentative D call: TRBD1 (5 bases). The germline CDR1 and CDR2 sequences are LGHNA and YNFKEQ. Deletions cut 1 base from V and 4 bases from J, with 16 bases between. This CDR3 region has 17 residues. CDR3 residues: CASSQGSRVWGTGELFF. Here the CDR3 DNA reads TGTGCCAGCAGCCAAGGTTCCAGGGTTTGGGGCACCGGGGAGCTGTTTTTT.

J is TRBJ1-1 and V is TRBV6-5, with no clear D. V lost 2 bases and J 7 bases, leaving 11 bases between the germline ends. The CDR3 consists of 13 residues. CDR1 is MNHEY, CDR2 SVGAGI, per germline. The CDR3: CASSYTSEREAFF. CDR3 nucleotides: TGTGCCAGCAGTTACACTTCCGAGCGTGAAGCTTTCTTT.

The rearrangement uses TRBV9 and TRBJ1-2; TRBD1 matches at 11 bases. Trimming took 3 bases from V and 4 from J; bases not matched to a gene: 8. Germline V gene data show CDR1 as SGDLS and CDR2 as YYNGEE. The CDR3 length is 16 residues. The CDR3 region is CASSGRGQGAPYGYTF. CDR3 bases: TGTGCCAGCAGCGGACGAGGACAGGGGGCGCCCTATGGCTACACCTTC.

The chain combines TRBV27 with TRBJ1-4; D gene unclear. Trimming pared 3 bases from V and 7 bases from J, leaving 12 bases between. The CDR3 has 14 amino acids. From germline, CDR1 is MNHEY and CDR2 SMNVEV (reference sequence). For the CDR3, the DNA is TGTGCCAGCAGTTTGAGTGGAGGGTTTGAAAAACTGTTTTTT. This codes for CASSLSGGFEKLFF.

This chain joins TRBV5-7 and TRBJ1-6, with unresolved D. TRBV5-7 is sorted into the ORF group, with uncertain function. CDR3 length: 14 residues. Trimming took off 4 bases at V and 3 bases at J, with 8 bases between the two ends. The DNA for the CDR3 is TGTGCCAGCAGCGACTCAAACTATAATTCACCCCTCCACTTT. This gives the protein CASSDSNYNSPLHF.